This T cell receptor (beta chain) was sequenced in a study of cytomegalovirus exposure and HLA in healthy donors. Study results and caveats: 87-base-pair reads could not separate some V segments, including TRBV6-2 and TRBV6-3. In a later analysis, at a false discovery rate of 0.05, some 17,000 TCR beta sequences were associated with HLA alleles.

PCR amplification relied on 60 Vbeta primers (plus 13 Jbeta primers). Assay used: immunoSEQ multiplex PCR; TCRdb lists only in-frame clones, some missing. There are 250,000 or so clones in the sample; 80% to 95% occur only once, and around 1.7% lies in the top ten. Comment on this clone: Antigen unknown.

Germline V gives CDR1 SGHAT, CDR2 FQDESV (reference sequence). The V end lost 8 bases, the J end lost 3 bases, and 9 bases lay between the germline ends. This CDR3 has 12 residues. The TCR originated in a girl aged 2 to 9 in good health and CMV-seronegative. The genes are TRBV11-1 and TRBJ2-3, with a tentative D call TRBD2 (6 bases). The sample taken for sequencing was PBMCs. CDR3 loop: CASGRTTDTQYF. The CDR3 DNA is TGTGCCAGCGGGAGGACTACAGATACGCAGTATTTT.